This TCR beta chain comes out of a study of T cell repertoires in cytomegalovirus infection (dated by TCRdb to 2018 to 2020). Regarding the research as a whole: Donor HLA type was relevant to the analysis, because carriage of CMV infection together with the matching HLA type was indicated by public TCR beta signatures. Points the paper makes about the study in general: In both this cohort and an independent approximately 400-donor cohort, the cumulative frequency of public TCR beta family members distinguished carriers of CMV infection plus the relevant HLA type. The ex vivo response was dominated by HLA-C-restricted CMV-specific TCR beta clonotypes, which also provided the single most frequent clonotype in two of eight donors.

About this clonotype itself: What antigen it recognizes has not been identified. A much bigger clone sits one base away, suggesting this may be a read error.

Sequencing was carried out with an Illumina HiSeq 1500. TCRdb handled the public reads itself, with Q25 trimming in fastp and clone calling in MiXCR, and kept productive beta chains. Each entry is one CDR3 protein sequence, shown with its most common DNA and genes. Present in this sample are roughly 500,000 distinct CDR3 sequences, about 11% of which were seen just once. The top ten hold roughly 10% of the sample. This TCR derives from a human donor in good health (CMV status not recorded). Some clones in this sample may be carry-over from other donors' samples. The sequencing input was PBMCs.

DNA sequence: TGTGCCAGCAGTTACTCTCTTGGGGAGGGGAACACTGAAGCTTTCTTT. Translation gives CASSYSLGEGNTEAFF. Rearrangement joined TRBV6-5 to TRBJ1-1; a confident D gene designation cannot be given. Measured from the cysteine to the phenylalanine, the CDR3 is 16 residues long. The CDR3 DNA has 48 bases and is translated from base 1. The germline V gene supplies CDR1 MNHEY and CDR2 SVGAGI. V sheds 0 bases and J sheds 1 base, leaving 12 bases between their ends.